This TCR beta chain was recorded in a study of T cell responses to AZD1222 COVID-19 vaccine. Overall study results and limits: Among spike-specific TCRs, nearly half reportedly target unmutated variant regions. Sampling captured repertoires only after the peak T cell response. Clonal diversity may have been underestimated in mostly white British donors.

CDR1 and CDR2 (germline): SEHNR, FQNEAQ (reference sequence). This CDR3 is built from 14 residues. Trimming stripped 2 bases from V and 1 base from J, with 8 bases between. Sequencing used immunoSEQ multiplex PCR; TCRdb keeps in-frame clones, though not all of them. The sample carries some 120,000 clones, 88% recorded once. A note on this clone: The antigen remains unidentified.

The rearrangement uses TRBV7-9 and TRBJ1-1, with a tentative D call TRBD1 (5 bases). The sample here was peripheral blood, taken on day 0 of AZD1222 vaccination. This sequence was found in an adult in good health. CDR3 DNA sequence: TGTGCCAGCAGCTTAACTCAGGGGAACACTGAAGCTTTCTTT. This encodes CASSLTQGNTEAFF.